This TCR beta chain was retrieved from a study of spatial heterogeneity in lung cancer. Turning to the study itself: Each unique TCR and UMI combination was seen more than ten times on average in raw reads. Findings and limits, study-wide: Higher tumor mutation counts went along with higher counts of expanded intratumoral alpha and beta TCRs. Tallies of expanded TCRs, which were sorted into ubiquitous and regional groups, correlated with counts of ubiquitous and regional nonsynonymous mutations, respectively.

Germline loops: CDR1 DFQATT, CDR2 SNEGSKA (reference sequence). The junction had 3 bases not matched to a gene; V was cut back by 6 bases and J by 7 bases. This CDR3 contains 13 residues. TCRdb re-derived calls from the 5' RACE reads in MiXCR, one entry per CDR3 protein. This sample has 3,000 or so distinct CDR3 sequences, with about 6% found just once. By share of the sample, this clonotype is medium-sized. What it recognizes is unknown. As to time point: sample taken at primary tumor resection. Unsorted samples of tumor, nontumor lung or frozen PBMC had their whole RNA sequenced. This TCR was sampled from a male donor with early-stage non-small cell lung cancer. The rearrangement uses TRBV20-1 and TRBJ1-6, with TRBD1 matching 10 bases. Sequencing was performed on lung tumor tissue, taken at surgery. This chain's CDR3 is CSAPGQGNSPLHF. CDR3 DNA: TGCAGTGCCCCGGGACAGGGGAATTCACCCCTCCACTTT.